Listed below are T cell receptor beta chains from one sample, sequenced in a study of blood T cell repertoires in COVID-19. The repertoire was sequenced with immunoSEQ multiplex PCR; TCRdb's copy has only in-frame clones and lacks some. There are approximately 250,000 clones in the sample; over 70% occur only once, and roughly 10% lies in the top ten. Sequenced input: peripheral blood. The receptors come from a woman in her 70s with COVID-19, enrolled during active disease. Each CDR3 is given with its conserved first and last residue. A D gene is named only where the DNA matches it firmly. Clone size is shown for a subset of rows, as once, few, many or a class of expanded clone.

TRBV14,NA,TRBJ1-4,NA,CASSQVGRKDWYEKLFF,TGTGCCAGCAGCCAAGTGGGCAGAAAGGATTGGTATGAAAAACTGTTTTTT
TRBV11-1,NA,TRBJ2-1,NA,CASSPSGSSGNEQFF,TGTGCCAGCAGCCCGTCGGGATCCTCGGGCAATGAGCAGTTCTTC
TRBV5-1,NA,TRBJ2-7,NA,CASSLDSGPGEQYF,TGCGCCAGCAGCTTGGATTCGGGTCCCGGCGAGCAGTACTTC
TRBV6-5,NA,TRBJ2-7,TRBD1,CASSITGTGAYEQYF,TGTGCCAGTTCCATCACCGGGACAGGGGCCTACGAGCAGTACTTC
TRBV24-1,NA,TRBJ2-7,NA,CATSDLGDPRGQYF,TGTGCCACCAGTGATTTGGGAGACCCTCGGGGGCAGTACTTC
TRBV6-2/TRBV6-3,once,TRBJ2-1,NA,CASSYRVEGVIF,TGTGCCAGCAGTTATCGAGTGGAGGGAGTGATCTTC
TRBV3-1/TRBV3-2,NA,TRBJ2-2,TRBD2,CASSQPTSGGNTGELFF,TGTGCCAGCAGCCAACCTACTAGCGGAGGAAACACCGGGGAGCTGTTTTTT
TRBV11-2,NA,TRBJ2-3,NA,CASSLPTGLLGEQYF,TGTGCCAGCAGCTTACCTACAGGGTTACTTGGGGAGCAGTATTTT
TRBV19,few,TRBJ1-2,NA,CASSKGEQGLFYGYTF,TGTGCCAGTAGTAAGGGCGAACAGGGACTATTCTATGGCTACACCTTC
TRBV19,NA,TRBJ2-5,NA,CASSKGGETQYF,TGTGCCAGTAGTAAAGGGGGAGAGACCCAGTACTTC
TRBV7-3,NA,TRBJ1-5,NA,CASSLNSQQPQHF,TGTGCCAGCAGCTTAAACAGCCAACAGCCCCAGCATTTT
TRBV5-5,many,TRBJ2-2,TRBD2,CASSVTSAGELFF,TGTGCCAGCAGCGTAACTAGCGCCGGGGAGCTGTTTTTT
TRBV5-6,NA,TRBJ2-7,NA,CASSLSGEGYEQYF,TGTGCCAGCAGCTTGTCAGGGGAGGGCTACGAGCAGTACTTC
TRBV4-2,NA,TRBJ2-5,TRBD1,CASSQEDRWQETQYF,TGTGCCAGCAGCCAAGAGGACAGGTGGCAAGAGACCCAGTACTTC
TRBV30,NA,TRBJ2-2,NA,CAWNVYSGYTGELFF,TGTGCCTGGAATGTGTATTCGGGGTACACCGGGGAGCTGTTTTTT
TRBV27,NA,TRBJ1-6,TRBD1,CASSFRGPYSPLHF,TGTGCCAGCAGTTTTAGGGGGCCCTATTCACCCCTCCACTTT
TRBV7-2,NA,TRBJ2-1,TRBD2,CASSLVTSGAPYEQFF,TGTGCCAGCAGCTTAGTTACTAGCGGGGCCCCCTATGAGCAGTTCTTC
TRBV15,NA,TRBJ2-7,TRBD2,CATSRVGLAGSEQYF,TGTGCCACCAGCAGAGTAGGACTAGCGGGATCCGAGCAGTACTTC
TRBV29-1,NA,TRBJ1-1,NA,CSVEEERRRAFF,TGCAGCGTTGAAGAAGAACGGAGAAGGGCTTTCTTT
TRBV19,once,TRBJ2-7,NA,CASSQGNHEQYF,TGTGCCAGTAGTCAGGGTAACCACGAGCAGTACTTC
TRBV5-1,NA,TRBJ1-5,TRBD1,CASSTTGLGNQPQHF,TGCGCCAGCAGCACGACAGGGCTAGGCAATCAGCCCCAGCATTTT
TRBV28,NA,TRBJ2-7,NA,CASSTIMVAYEQYF,TGTGCCAGCAGCACCATAATGGTAGCCTACGAGCAGTACTTC
TRBV5-6,NA,TRBJ1-5,NA,CASSLSRAQPQHF,TGTGCCAGCAGCTTGTCGCGGGCTCAGCCCCAGCATTTT
TRBV7-8,NA,TRBJ1-1,NA,CASSPAGGTGPEAFF,TGTGCCAGCAGCCCAGCGGGAGGGACTGGCCCGGAAGCTTTCTTT
TRBV7-2,NA,TRBJ2-5,TRBD2,CASSMWGGRGETQYF,TGTGCCAGCAGTATGTGGGGCGGGAGGGGTGAGACCCAGTACTTC
TRBV4-2,NA,TRBJ1-2,NA,CASSQANDRIGGYTF,TGTGCCAGCAGCCAAGCAAATGACAGGATCGGTGGCTACACCTTC
TRBV7-6,NA,TRBJ2-5,NA,CASSLAVGLEETQYF,TGTGCCAGCAGCTTAGCAGTGGGACTTGAAGAGACCCAGTACTTC
TRBV19,NA,TRBJ1-1,NA,CASSITRAAEAFF,TGTGCCAGTAGTATCACGAGGGCCGCTGAAGCTTTCTTT
TRBV11-2,NA,TRBJ1-6,TRBD1,CASSRQGADNSPLHF,TGTGCCAGCAGCCGGCAGGGGGCCGATAATTCACCCCTCCACTTT
TRBV19,NA,TRBJ1-1,NA,CASSTGGPKTEAFF,TGTGCCAGTAGTACCGGAGGTCCGAAGACTGAAGCTTTCTTT
TRBV5-6,few,TRBJ1-6,NA,CASSSVRGRGYNSPLHF,TGTGCCAGCAGCTCCGTGCGGGGGCGCGGATATAATTCACCCCTCCACTTT
TRBV4-1,NA,TRBJ2-1,TRBD2,CASSQEGTSWHEQFF,TGCGCCAGCAGCCAAGAGGGGACTAGCTGGCATGAGCAGTTCTTC
TRBV7-2,once,TRBJ2-3,TRBD1,CASSLKAGQGRDTQYF,TGTGCCAGCAGCTTAAAGGCCGGACAGGGGAGGGATACGCAGTATTTT
TRBV28,NA,TRBJ2-3,NA,CASSVRSDTQYF,TGTGCCAGCAGTGTTCGTTCCGATACGCAGTATTTT
TRBV3-1/TRBV3-2,NA,TRBJ2-5,NA,CASSQALGAGGETQYF,TGTGCCAGCAGCCAAGCCTTAGGAGCGGGTGGGGAGACCCAGTACTTC
TRBV18,NA,TRBJ1-1,NA,CASSPVLDEAFF,TGTGCCAGCTCCCCCGTTTTAGATGAAGCTTTCTTT
TRBV27,NA,TRBJ1-5,NA,CASRSHGGGNQPQHF,TGTGCCAGCAGGAGTCACGGGGGAGGCAATCAGCCCCAGCATTTT
TRBV4-2,once,TRBJ2-7,NA,CASSQERLAYEQYF,TGTGCCAGCAGCCAAGAGAGACTAGCCTACGAGCAGTACTTC
TRBV7-9,NA,TRBJ1-4,NA,CASSLLTSNEKLFF,TGTGCCAGCAGCTTATTGACATCTAATGAAAAACTGTTTTTT